The rows below give T cell receptor beta chains drawn from one sample of a study of blood T cell repertoires in COVID-19. Assay: immunoSEQ multiplex PCR; the TCRdb copy retains only in-frame clones and omits some. Of around 25,000 clones listed, about nine tenths are singletons. The sample was peripheral blood. The receptor source for this set is a woman aged 65 to 85 with active COVID-19. Each CDR3 is given with its conserved first and last residue. Each record gives: V gene, D gene, J gene, clone size, CDR3 DNA, CDR3 protein. A D gene is named only where the DNA matches it firmly. Not every row has a clone size; where given, it reads once, few, many or a size class.

v_call: TRBV28
d_call: .
j_call: TRBJ1-1
clone_size: .
cdr3_nt: TGTGCCAGCAGTCAAAACCAGGGGAGAAGGACTGAAGCTTTCTTT
cdr3_aa: CASSQNQGRRTEAFF

v_call: TRBV3-1/TRBV3-2
d_call: .
j_call: TRBJ1-4
clone_size: .
cdr3_nt: TGTGCCAGCAGCGTATTAGATGAAAAACTGTTTTTT
cdr3_aa: CASSVLDEKLFF

v_call: TRBV13
d_call: TRBD2
j_call: TRBJ2-3
clone_size: .
cdr3_nt: TGTGCCAGCAGCTTAGAAGCGGGGATAAGGGCAGATACGCAGTATTTT
cdr3_aa: CASSLEAGIRADTQYF

v_call: TRBV14
d_call: .
j_call: TRBJ2-1
clone_size: .
cdr3_nt: TGTGCCAGCAGCCAAGCCGGGACTCGGGCCGGTTCCTACAATGAGCAGTTCTTC
cdr3_aa: CASSQAGTRAGSYNEQFF

v_call: TRBV3-1/TRBV3-2
d_call: TRBD1
j_call: TRBJ1-6
clone_size: .
cdr3_nt: TGTGCCAGCAGCCAAGAGGGACAGAGTTATAATTCACCCCTCCACTTT
cdr3_aa: CASSQEGQSYNSPLHF

v_call: TRBV2
d_call: TRBD2
j_call: TRBJ2-1
clone_size: .
cdr3_nt: TGTGCCAGCAACCGACTAGCGGGGACCCACAATGAGCAGTTCTTC
cdr3_aa: CASNRLAGTHNEQFF

v_call: TRBV9
d_call: TRBD2
j_call: TRBJ2-3
clone_size: .
cdr3_nt: TGTGCCAGCAGCGGGGGACTAGCGGGGGCAGATACGCAGTATTTT
cdr3_aa: CASSGGLAGADTQYF

v_call: TRBV18
d_call: .
j_call: TRBJ1-3
clone_size: .
cdr3_nt: TGTGCCAGCTCACCACCGACGGGAATCTCTGGAAACACCATATATTTT
cdr3_aa: CASSPPTGISGNTIYF

v_call: TRBV7-3
d_call: .
j_call: TRBJ2-2
clone_size: .
cdr3_nt: TGTGCCAGCAGCTTTGACGGCAGGGACACCGGGGAGCTGTTTTTT
cdr3_aa: CASSFDGRDTGELFF

v_call: TRBV3-1/TRBV3-2
d_call: .
j_call: TRBJ2-5
clone_size: .
cdr3_nt: TGTGCCAGCAGCCAAGTCAGGGGTTTCCAAGAGACCCAGTACTTC
cdr3_aa: CASSQVRGFQETQYF

v_call: TRBV28
d_call: .
j_call: TRBJ2-1
clone_size: .
cdr3_nt: TGTGCCAGCAGTTCTCCGTCTAATGAGCAGTTCTTC
cdr3_aa: CASSSPSNEQFF

v_call: TRBV7-6
d_call: TRBD2
j_call: TRBJ2-3
clone_size: .
cdr3_nt: TGTGCCAGCAGCGGGCCTAGCGGGGTTAGCACAGATACGCAGTATTTT
cdr3_aa: CASSGPSGVSTDTQYF

v_call: TRBV7-2
d_call: TRBD1
j_call: TRBJ2-7
clone_size: .
cdr3_nt: TGTGCCAGCAGCGGAGACAGGGGCCCGTACGAGCAGTACTTC
cdr3_aa: CASSGDRGPYEQYF

v_call: TRBV5-1
d_call: .
j_call: TRBJ2-3
clone_size: .
cdr3_nt: TGCGCCAGCAGCTTGGTTATGACAGACACAGATACGCAGTATTTT
cdr3_aa: CASSLVMTDTDTQYF

v_call: TRBV4-1
d_call: .
j_call: TRBJ2-7
clone_size: few
cdr3_nt: TGCGCCAGCAGCCCCGAGGGGGGGAGCTCCTACGAGCAGTACTTC
cdr3_aa: CASSPEGGSSYEQYF

v_call: TRBV27
d_call: .
j_call: TRBJ2-1
clone_size: once
cdr3_nt: TGTGCCAGCAGTTTCGGTGGGGCTCAGCAGTTCTTC
cdr3_aa: CASSFGGAQQFF

v_call: TRBV12-5
d_call: TRBD1
j_call: TRBJ1-2
clone_size: .
cdr3_nt: TGTGCTAGTGGTTTGGTACTGGGCAGGGGGAAATCGGACTATGGCTACACCTTC
cdr3_aa: CASGLVLGRGKSDYGYTF

v_call: TRBV13
d_call: .
j_call: TRBJ2-3
clone_size: .
cdr3_nt: TGTGCCAGCAGCTCCCGGGAGCCCGGTCGAGATACGCAGTATTTT
cdr3_aa: CASSSREPGRDTQYF

v_call: TRBV11-3
d_call: TRBD1
j_call: TRBJ2-3
clone_size: .
cdr3_nt: TGTGCCAGCAGCTTGGGGACAGGGGGAACAGATACGCAGTATTTT
cdr3_aa: CASSLGTGGTDTQYF

v_call: TRBV27
d_call: .
j_call: TRBJ1-5
clone_size: .
cdr3_nt: TGTGCCAGCAGTTTAGTTCATAATCAGCCCCAGCATTTT
cdr3_aa: CASSLVHNQPQHF

v_call: TRBV12-3/TRBV12-4
d_call: .
j_call: TRBJ1-1
clone_size: .
cdr3_nt: TGTGCCAGCACCGGGGGCACTGAAGCTTTCTTT
cdr3_aa: CASTGGTEAFF

v_call: TRBV29-1
d_call: TRBD1
j_call: TRBJ2-7
clone_size: medium-sized
cdr3_nt: TGCAGCGTCACTACAGGGGGTAGAACCTACGAGCAGTACTTC
cdr3_aa: CSVTTGGRTYEQYF

v_call: TRBV28
d_call: TRBD2
j_call: TRBJ2-3
clone_size: .
cdr3_nt: TGTGCCAGCAGTTCGCGTGTAGCGGGGGGGCCGTCAGATACGCAGTATTTT
cdr3_aa: CASSSRVAGGPSDTQYF

v_call: TRBV6-5
d_call: .
j_call: TRBJ1-2
clone_size: .
cdr3_nt: TGTGCCAGCGCCAGGGATAACGGCTACACCTTC
cdr3_aa: CASARDNGYTF

v_call: TRBV6-6
d_call: .
j_call: TRBJ2-2
clone_size: .
cdr3_nt: TGTGCCAGCATTATTTCAGGGGGGCGAGGGGAGCTGTTTTTT
cdr3_aa: CASIISGGRGELFF

v_call: TRBV28
d_call: TRBD1
j_call: TRBJ2-7
clone_size: .
cdr3_nt: TGTGCCAGCATCAGGAACAGGGGTGGCGAGCAGTACTTC
cdr3_aa: CASIRNRGGEQYF

v_call: TRBV6-1
d_call: .
j_call: TRBJ2-5
clone_size: once
cdr3_nt: TGTGCCAGCAGTGAACAGGGTGCTGAAGAGACCCAGTACTTC
cdr3_aa: CASSEQGAEETQYF

v_call: TRBV18
d_call: .
j_call: TRBJ2-2
clone_size: few
cdr3_nt: TGTGCCAGCTGTTTCAGCGCGAACACCGGGGAGCTGTTTTTT
cdr3_aa: CASCFSANTGELFF

v_call: TRBV4-3
d_call: .
j_call: TRBJ1-1
clone_size: few
cdr3_nt: TGCGCCAGCAGCCAAGATATTAGGGGATTGGACACTGAAGCTTTCTTT
cdr3_aa: CASSQDIRGLDTEAFF

v_call: TRBV27
d_call: .
j_call: TRBJ2-5
clone_size: .
cdr3_nt: TGTGCCAGCAGTTTCAGGGGGGCGGGAGAGACCCAGTACTTC
cdr3_aa: CASSFRGAGETQYF

v_call: TRBV7-8
d_call: .
j_call: TRBJ1-4
clone_size: .
cdr3_nt: TGTGCCAGCAGCTTAGTAGGGAGCATTAATGAAAAACTGTTTTTT
cdr3_aa: CASSLVGSINEKLFF

v_call: TRBV24-1
d_call: .
j_call: TRBJ2-5
clone_size: .
cdr3_nt: TGTGCCACCAGTGGGGGGGGGCACGGGTCCCAGTACTTC
cdr3_aa: CATSGGGHGSQYF

v_call: TRBV4-2
d_call: .
j_call: TRBJ1-2
clone_size: .
cdr3_nt: TGTGCCAGCAGCCAAGGTGGGGGCGAAGGCTACACCTTC
cdr3_aa: CASSQGGGEGYTF

v_call: TRBV2
d_call: TRBD1
j_call: TRBJ1-5
clone_size: .
cdr3_nt: TGTGCCAGCAGGGCCCAGGGGGCGCTGGGTCAGCCCCAGCATTTT
cdr3_aa: CASRAQGALGQPQHF

v_call: TRBV7-3
d_call: .
j_call: TRBJ2-1
clone_size: .
cdr3_nt: TGTGCCAGCAGCTTAGGGGCCATATACAATGAGCAGTTCTTC
cdr3_aa: CASSLGAIYNEQFF

v_call: TRBV5-1
d_call: TRBD1
j_call: TRBJ1-3
clone_size: .
cdr3_nt: TGCGCCAGCAGCCAAACAGGGGGAGGAAACACCATATATTTT
cdr3_aa: CASSQTGGGNTIYF

v_call: TRBV4-1
d_call: .
j_call: TRBJ2-5
clone_size: .
cdr3_nt: TGCGCCAGCAGCCAAGCATTCATTCGGCCAGGGTCGCGGGAGACCCAGTACTTC
cdr3_aa: CASSQAFIRPGSRETQYF

v_call: TRBV7-9
d_call: TRBD1
j_call: TRBJ1-1
clone_size: .
cdr3_nt: TGTGCCAGCAGCAGAATTGACAGGGGGCCTGAAGCTTTCTTT
cdr3_aa: CASSRIDRGPEAFF

v_call: TRBV19
d_call: .
j_call: TRBJ2-7
clone_size: .
cdr3_nt: TGTGCCAGTAGTATAGACAGGGAAGCCTACGAGCAGTACTTC
cdr3_aa: CASSIDREAYEQYF

v_call: TRBV5-8
d_call: TRBD1
j_call: TRBJ1-4
clone_size: .
cdr3_nt: TGTGCCAGCAGCTTGGCACAGGGGGCAAGTAATGAAAAACTGTTTTTT
cdr3_aa: CASSLAQGASNEKLFF

v_call: TRBV11-2
d_call: .
j_call: TRBJ1-2
clone_size: .
cdr3_nt: TGTGCCAGCAGCCCTCAGCCGGGGGGTGGCTACACCTTC
cdr3_aa: CASSPQPGGGYTF

v_call: TRBV9
d_call: TRBD1
j_call: TRBJ1-6
clone_size: .
cdr3_nt: TGTGCCAGCAGCGGGACAGGGGTGAGGAATAATTCACCCCTCCACTTT
cdr3_aa: CASSGTGVRNNSPLHF

v_call: TRBV18
d_call: .
j_call: TRBJ2-7
clone_size: once
cdr3_nt: TGTGCCAGCTCACCTCAGCGTGACGAGCAGTACTTC
cdr3_aa: CASSPQRDEQYF

v_call: TRBV7-3
d_call: .
j_call: TRBJ1-3
clone_size: .
cdr3_nt: TGTGCCAGCAGCTTAAGTCCCCCCATGACGGGAGGAAACACCATATATTTT
cdr3_aa: CASSLSPPMTGGNTIYF

v_call: TRBV7-6
d_call: TRBD2
j_call: TRBJ2-7
clone_size: .
cdr3_nt: TGTGCCAGCAGCCCTGGACTAGCGGGCCGCCTCTACGAGCAGTACTTC
cdr3_aa: CASSPGLAGRLYEQYF

v_call: TRBV11-2
d_call: .
j_call: TRBJ2-3
clone_size: .
cdr3_nt: TGTGCCAGCAGCTCCCCAGCAGGAACCTCAACAGATACGCAGTATTTT
cdr3_aa: CASSSPAGTSTDTQYF

v_call: TRBV6-6
d_call: .
j_call: TRBJ1-2
clone_size: .
cdr3_nt: TGTGCCAGCAGGGGTCAGGGTGGGTATGGCTACACCTTC
cdr3_aa: CASRGQGGYGYTF

v_call: TRBV29-1
d_call: TRBD1
j_call: TRBJ2-3
clone_size: .
cdr3_nt: TGCAGCGTTGAGGGACAGGGATACACAGATACGCAGTATTTT
cdr3_aa: CSVEGQGYTDTQYF

v_call: TRBV7-2
d_call: TRBD2
j_call: TRBJ2-7
clone_size: .
cdr3_nt: TGTGCCAGCAGCATACTAGCGGTCTACGAGCAGTACTTC
cdr3_aa: CASSILAVYEQYF

v_call: TRBV4-1
d_call: .
j_call: TRBJ2-6
clone_size: .
cdr3_nt: TGCGCCAGCAGCCGAGACGGGGGGCTTAACTCTGGGGCCAACGTCCTGACTTTC
cdr3_aa: CASSRDGGLNSGANVLTF

v_call: TRBV19
d_call: TRBD2
j_call: TRBJ2-7
clone_size: .
cdr3_nt: TGTGCCAGTAGTAGCGGGGGATCTTCCTACGAGCAGTACTTC
cdr3_aa: CASSSGGSSYEQYF

v_call: TRBV6-1
d_call: .
j_call: TRBJ1-5
clone_size: .
cdr3_nt: TGTGCCAGCAGTGAAGTGCAGAACGTCAATCAGCCCCAGCATTTT
cdr3_aa: CASSEVQNVNQPQHF

v_call: TRBV7-2
d_call: TRBD2
j_call: TRBJ2-1
clone_size: .
cdr3_nt: TGTGCCAGCATCCGTAGCGGGGGGGCCGTCAATGAGCAGTTCTTC
cdr3_aa: CASIRSGGAVNEQFF

v_call: TRBV3-1/TRBV3-2
d_call: .
j_call: TRBJ1-1
clone_size: .
cdr3_nt: TGTGCCAGCAGCCAAACAGACAGGAACACTGAAGCTTTCTTT
cdr3_aa: CASSQTDRNTEAFF

v_call: TRBV27
d_call: .
j_call: TRBJ2-7
clone_size: .
cdr3_nt: TGTGCCAGCAGGATGTTCAGGATCGACTATGGCTACGAGCAGTACTTC
cdr3_aa: CASRMFRIDYGYEQYF

v_call: TRBV19
d_call: .
j_call: TRBJ1-4
clone_size: .
cdr3_nt: TGTGCCAGTAGTATTCCTTCGGGGAGTGAAAAACTGTTTTTT
cdr3_aa: CASSIPSGSEKLFF

v_call: TRBV6-5
d_call: .
j_call: TRBJ1-2
clone_size: .
cdr3_nt: TGTGCCAGCAGCCGCACAGAGCTCCATGGCTACACCTTC
cdr3_aa: CASSRTELHGYTF

v_call: TRBV7-3
d_call: TRBD1
j_call: TRBJ2-1
clone_size: .
cdr3_nt: TGTGCCAGCAGCTCGGGACAGGGGGTCTACAATGAGCAGTTCTTC
cdr3_aa: CASSSGQGVYNEQFF

v_call: TRBV4-2
d_call: TRBD2
j_call: TRBJ2-3
clone_size: .
cdr3_nt: TGTGCCAGCAGCCAAGATTTCGGCGGGGGAGCAGATACGCAGTATTTT
cdr3_aa: CASSQDFGGGADTQYF

v_call: TRBV6-1
d_call: .
j_call: TRBJ2-7
clone_size: .
cdr3_nt: TGTGCCAGCAGTGAAGAGCGGGCCTTGTACGAGCAGTACTTC
cdr3_aa: CASSEERALYEQYF